This T cell receptor (beta chain) was captured by sequencing in a study of blood T cell repertoires in COVID-19. Looking at the study overall: Material from acute and convalescent COVID-19 was sourced from the United States, Italy and Spain.

Participants, roughly 18 to 90 years old, spanned around 25 US areas. The germline V gene encodes CDR1 SGHAT and CDR2 FQNNGV. This CDR3 is built from 15 residues. Trimming left V 4 bases short and J 5 bases short, with 17 bases between. Authors' processing steps: Amplification of reference gene primers provided the estimated nucleated cell counts. Repertoires were generated with immunoSEQ multiplex PCR, while TCRdb's copy carries only in-frame clones and drops some. V and J calls and clone size are copied from that table; D and trimming were computed from the DNA. The sample lists around 180,000 clones, more than 65% occurring once.

The sequenced sample consisted of PBMCs or T cells enriched from blood (not recorded which). The clonotype was recovered from a woman aged 45-60 years with acute COVID-19. This chain joins TRBV11-2 and TRBJ2-5, with D possibly being TRBD2 (5 bases). CDR3 bases: TGTGCCAGCAGCTCTAGAACAGAGAGGGTTGAGACCCAGTACTTC. It codes for CASSSRTERVETQYF.